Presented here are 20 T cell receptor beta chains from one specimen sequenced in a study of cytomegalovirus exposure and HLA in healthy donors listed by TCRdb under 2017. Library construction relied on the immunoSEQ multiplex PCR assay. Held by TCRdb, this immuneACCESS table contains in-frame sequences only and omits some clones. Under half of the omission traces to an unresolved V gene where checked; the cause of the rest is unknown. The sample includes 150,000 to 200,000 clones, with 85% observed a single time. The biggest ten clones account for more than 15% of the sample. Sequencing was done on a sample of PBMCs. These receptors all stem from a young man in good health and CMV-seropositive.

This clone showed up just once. Here the CDR3 reads CSARGWETDTQYF. The CDR3 DNA sequence: TGCAGCGCTCGCGGGTGGGAAACAGATACGCAGTATTTT. This sequence joins TRBV29-1 and TRBJ2-3, with a weak D call TRBD2 (5 bases). Trimming removed 7 bases at V and 3 bases at J, with 14 bases between. The CDR3 consists of 13 residues. Germline-derived CDR1 and CDR2 are SQVTM and ANQGSEA.

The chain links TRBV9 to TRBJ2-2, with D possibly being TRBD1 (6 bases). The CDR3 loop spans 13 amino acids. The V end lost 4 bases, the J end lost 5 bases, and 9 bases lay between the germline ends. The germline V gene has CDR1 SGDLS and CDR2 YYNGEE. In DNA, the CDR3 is TGTGCCAGCAGCCCAGGACAGACCGGGGAGCTGTTTTTT. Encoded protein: CASSPGQTGELFF.

CDR3 sequence (DNA): TGTGCCAGCAGACCTAGCGGGGGCTACAATGAGCAGTTCTTC. This encodes CASRPSGGYNEQFF. This chain links TRBV7-3 with TRBJ2-1, with 10 bases lining up with TRBD2. Germline CDR1 reads SGHTA; CDR2 reads FQGTGA. Trimming removed 6 bases from V and 3 bases from J; junction bases left unmatched: 2. The CDR3 sequence is 14 residues long.

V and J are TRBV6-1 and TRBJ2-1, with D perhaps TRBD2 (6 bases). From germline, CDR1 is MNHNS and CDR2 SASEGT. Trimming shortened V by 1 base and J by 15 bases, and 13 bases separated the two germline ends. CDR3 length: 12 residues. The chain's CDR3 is CASSEGGGAPFF. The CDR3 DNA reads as TGTGCCAGCAGTGAAGGTGGAGGGGCACCGTTCTTC.

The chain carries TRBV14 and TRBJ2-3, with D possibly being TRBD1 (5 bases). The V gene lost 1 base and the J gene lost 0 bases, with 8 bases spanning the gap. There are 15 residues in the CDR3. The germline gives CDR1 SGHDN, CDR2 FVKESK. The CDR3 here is CASSQGTFSTDTQYF. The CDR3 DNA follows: TGTGCCAGCAGCCAAGGGACATTTAGCACAGATACGCAGTATTTT.

The CDR3 region has the DNA TGTGCCAGCGCGACAGGGGGAAGAGAAAAACTGTTTTTT. It specifies CASATGGREKLFF. The genes are TRBV28 and TRBJ1-4; 9 positions agree with TRBD1. V was pared by 8 bases and J by 8 bases, with 6 bases of the junction left unmatched. The germline CDR1 and CDR2 sequences are MDHEN and SYDVKM. The CDR3 has 13 amino acids.

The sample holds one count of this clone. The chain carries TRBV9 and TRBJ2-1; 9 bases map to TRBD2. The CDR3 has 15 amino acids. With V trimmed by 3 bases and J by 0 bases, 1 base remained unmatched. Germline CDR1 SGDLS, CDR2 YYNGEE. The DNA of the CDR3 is TGTGCCAGCAGCGGTAGCGGGAGCTCCTACAATGAGCAGTTCTTC. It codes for CASSGSGSSYNEQFF. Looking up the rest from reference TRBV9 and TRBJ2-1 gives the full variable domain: DSGVTQTPKHLITATGQRVTLRCSPRSGDLSVYWYQQSLDQGLQFLIQYYNGEERAKGNILERFSAQQFPDLHSELNLSSLELGDSALYFCASSGSGSSYNEQFFGPGTRLTVL.

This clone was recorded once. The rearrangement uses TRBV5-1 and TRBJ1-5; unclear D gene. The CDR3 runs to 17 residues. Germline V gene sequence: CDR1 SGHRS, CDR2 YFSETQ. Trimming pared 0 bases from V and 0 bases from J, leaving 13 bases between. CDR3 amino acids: CASSLDPLGVSNQPQHF. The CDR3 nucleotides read TGCGCCAGCAGCTTGGACCCACTCGGGGTTAGCAATCAGCCCCAGCATTTT.

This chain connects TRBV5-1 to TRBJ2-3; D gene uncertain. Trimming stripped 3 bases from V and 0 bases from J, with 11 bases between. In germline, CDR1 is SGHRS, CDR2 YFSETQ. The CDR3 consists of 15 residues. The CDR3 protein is CASSSQTSSTDTQYF. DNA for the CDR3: TGCGCCAGCAGCTCCCAAACATCTAGCACAGATACGCAGTATTTT. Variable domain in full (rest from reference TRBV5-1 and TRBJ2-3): KAGVTQTPRYLIKTRGQQVTLSCSPISGHRSVSWYQQTPGQGLQFLFEYFSETQRNKGNFPGRFSGRQFSNSRSEMNVSTLELGDSALYLCASSSQTSSTDTQYFGPGTRLTVL.

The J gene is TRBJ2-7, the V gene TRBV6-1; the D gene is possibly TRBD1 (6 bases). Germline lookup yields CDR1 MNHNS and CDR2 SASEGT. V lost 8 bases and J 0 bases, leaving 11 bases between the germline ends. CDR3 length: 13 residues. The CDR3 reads CASSRQVSYEQYF. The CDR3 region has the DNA TGTGCCAGCTCAAGACAGGTCTCCTACGAGCAGTACTTC.

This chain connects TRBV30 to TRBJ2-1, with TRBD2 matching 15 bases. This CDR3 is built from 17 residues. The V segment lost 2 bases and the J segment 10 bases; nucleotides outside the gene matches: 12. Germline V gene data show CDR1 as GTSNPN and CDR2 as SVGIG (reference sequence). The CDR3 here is CAWSRVLGLAGGYEQFF. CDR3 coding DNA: TGTGCCTGGAGTCGAGTCCTTGGACTAGCGGGAGGGTACGAGCAGTTCTTC. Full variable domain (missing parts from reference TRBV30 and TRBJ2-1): SQTIHQWPATLVQPVGSPLSLECTVEGTSNPNLYWYRQAAGRGLQLLFYSVGIGQISSEVPQNLSASRPQDRQFILSSKKLLLSDSGFYLCAWSRVLGLAGGYEQFFGPGTRLTVL.

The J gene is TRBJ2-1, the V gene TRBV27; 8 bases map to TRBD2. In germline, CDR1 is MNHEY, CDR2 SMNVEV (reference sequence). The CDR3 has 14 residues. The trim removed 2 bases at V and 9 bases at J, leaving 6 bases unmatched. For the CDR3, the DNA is TGTGCCAGCAGTTTAGCGGGAGGTTCGGGTGAGCAGTTCTTC. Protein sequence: CASSLAGGSGEQFF.

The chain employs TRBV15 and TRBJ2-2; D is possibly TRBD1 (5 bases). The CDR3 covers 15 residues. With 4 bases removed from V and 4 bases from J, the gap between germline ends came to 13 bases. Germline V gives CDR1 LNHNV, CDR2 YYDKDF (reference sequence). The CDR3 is CATSTGASGTGELFF. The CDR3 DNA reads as TGTGCCACCAGCACTGGGGCGTCCGGCACCGGGGAGCTGTTTTTT.

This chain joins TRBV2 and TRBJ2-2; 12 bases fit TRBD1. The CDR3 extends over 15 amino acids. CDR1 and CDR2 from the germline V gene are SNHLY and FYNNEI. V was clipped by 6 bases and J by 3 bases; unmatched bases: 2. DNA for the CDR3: TGTGCCAGCAGAGGGACAGGGGGCGACACCGGGGAGCTGTTTTTT. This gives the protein CASRGTGGDTGELFF.

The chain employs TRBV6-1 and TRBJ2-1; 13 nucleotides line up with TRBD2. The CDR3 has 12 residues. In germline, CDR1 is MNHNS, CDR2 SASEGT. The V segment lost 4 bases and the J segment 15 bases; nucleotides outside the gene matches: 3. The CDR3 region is CASSGGLAGAFF. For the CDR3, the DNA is TGTGCCAGCAGTGGAGGACTAGCGGGGGCGTTCTTC.

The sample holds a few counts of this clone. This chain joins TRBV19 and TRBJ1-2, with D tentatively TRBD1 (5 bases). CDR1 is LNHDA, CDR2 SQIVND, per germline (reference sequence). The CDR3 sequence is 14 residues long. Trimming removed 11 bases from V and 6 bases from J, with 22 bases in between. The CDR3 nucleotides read TGTGCCGCCAACCGTGGGACTTCCGGGCATGGCTACACCTTC. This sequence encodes CAANRGTSGHGYTF. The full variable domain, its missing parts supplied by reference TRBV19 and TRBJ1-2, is DGGITQSPKYLFRKEGQNVTLSCEQNLNHDAMYWYRQDPGQGLRLIYYSQIVNDFQKGDIAEGYSVSREKKESFPLTVTSAQKNPTAFYLCAANRGTSGHGYTFGSGTRLTVV.

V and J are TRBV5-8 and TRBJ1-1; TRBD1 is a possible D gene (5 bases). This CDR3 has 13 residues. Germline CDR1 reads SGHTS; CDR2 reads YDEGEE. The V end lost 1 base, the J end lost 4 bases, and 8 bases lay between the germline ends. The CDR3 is CASSLTGSTEAFF. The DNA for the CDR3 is TGTGCCAGCAGCTTGACAGGAAGCACTGAAGCTTTCTTT.

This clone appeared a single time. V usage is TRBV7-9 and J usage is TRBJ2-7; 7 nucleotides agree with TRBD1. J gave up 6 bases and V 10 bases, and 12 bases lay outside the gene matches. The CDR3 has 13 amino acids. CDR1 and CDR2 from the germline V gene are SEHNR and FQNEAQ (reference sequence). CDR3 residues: CATSQGVSTEQYF. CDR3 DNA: TGTGCCACCTCGCAGGGGGTATCCACCGAGCAGTACTTC.

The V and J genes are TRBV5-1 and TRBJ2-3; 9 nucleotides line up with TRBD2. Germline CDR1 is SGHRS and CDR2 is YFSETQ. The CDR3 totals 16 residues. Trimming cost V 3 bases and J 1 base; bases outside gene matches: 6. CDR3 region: CASSSGASGGTDTQYF. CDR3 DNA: TGCGCCAGCAGCTCAGGGGCTAGCGGGGGCACAGATACGCAGTATTTT. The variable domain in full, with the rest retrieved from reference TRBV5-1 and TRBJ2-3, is KAGVTQTPRYLIKTRGQQVTLSCSPISGHRSVSWYQQTPGQGLQFLFEYFSETQRNKGNFPGRFSGRQFSNSRSEMNVSTLELGDSALYLCASSSGASGGTDTQYFGPGTRLTVL.

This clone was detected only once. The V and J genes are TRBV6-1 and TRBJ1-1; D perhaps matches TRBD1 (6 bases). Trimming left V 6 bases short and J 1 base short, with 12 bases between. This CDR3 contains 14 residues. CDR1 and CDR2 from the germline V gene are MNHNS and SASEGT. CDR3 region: CASSLQGPNTEAFF. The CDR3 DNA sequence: TGTGCCAGCAGCTTACAGGGCCCGAACACTGAAGCTTTCTTT.